This TCR beta chain originates from a study of T cell repertoires in cytomegalovirus infection. Study context: Recently identified HLA-C-restricted CMV epitopes were used, and well-studied HLA-B-restricted CMV epitopes were used as well.

The CDR3 is 13 amino acids. With 6 bases removed from V and 6 bases from J, the gap between germline ends came to 13 bases. The germline V gene has CDR1 ENHRY and CDR2 SYGVKD. Notes on this clonotype: Its antigen remains unidentified.

Study-level points and caveats: The cumulative frequency of public TCR beta families distinguished individuals who carried CMV together with the relevant HLA. What dominated the ex vivo response were HLA-C-restricted CMV-specific TCR beta clonotypes.

A single record per CDR3 protein comes from TCRdb applying MiXCR to the reads. The sample has about half a million distinct CDR3 sequences, about 44% seen once. Specimen: cultured PBMCs, collected from culture after CMV antigen stimulation. This chain connects TRBV10-3 to TRBJ2-3, with D uncertain. This receptor was obtained from a human donor in good health (CMV status not recorded). Some clones in this sample may be carry-over from other donors' samples. The CDR3 DNA reads TGTGCCATCAGATCGGACGGTTTGGATACGCAGTATTTT. Amino acid sequence: CAIRSDGLDTQYF.